This T cell receptor (beta chain) comes out of a study of tumor and adjacent non-tumor tissue in lung cancer. Broader study findings: Compared with tumor, normal lung showed significantly lower TCR diversity.

Germline lookup yields CDR1 SQVTM and CDR2 ANQGSEA. The CDR3 contains 13 residues. RNA was extracted from bulk tissue without any cell sorting. Concerning this clonotype itself: Its specificity is not known.

The library came from three nested PCR rounds adapted from ARM-PCR protocols. MiXCR, applied by TCRdb to the multiplex PCR reads, yields one record per CDR3 protein. The sample includes 90,000 to 110,000 distinct CDR3 sequences, roughly 80% seen only once; the top ten take 37%. The sequence was obtained from an older woman with non-small cell lung cancer. Specimen: lung tumor tissue. The chain combines TRBV29-1 with TRBJ2-2; TRBD2 is a possible D gene (5 bases). As DNA, the CDR3 is TGCATCATTGGCTCTACGGGGACCGGGGAGCTGTTTTTT. Its protein is CIIGSTGTGELFF.